Described below is a single TCR beta chain sequence and its context. These data are taken from a study of control samples from healthy donors and cancer patients. The CDR3 is 15 residues long. V lost 5 bases to trimming and J lost 5 bases; unmatched junction nucleotides: 7. Germline CDR1 reads MNHEY; CDR2 reads SMNVEV (reference sequence). Clones were read by immunoSEQ multiplex PCR, and TCRdb kept only the in-frame ones, dropping some. This table has about 410,000 clones, roughly 90% appearing once. The chain recombines TRBV27 with TRBJ1-1; 11 bases align to TRBD1. The specimen was PBMCs. This TCR derives from a man between 40 and 49 years old with head and neck cancer. Here the CDR3 reads CASSLRTGGLTEAFF. The CDR3 DNA reads as TGTGCCAGCAGTCTGCGGACAGGGGGCTTGACTGAAGCTTTCTTT.